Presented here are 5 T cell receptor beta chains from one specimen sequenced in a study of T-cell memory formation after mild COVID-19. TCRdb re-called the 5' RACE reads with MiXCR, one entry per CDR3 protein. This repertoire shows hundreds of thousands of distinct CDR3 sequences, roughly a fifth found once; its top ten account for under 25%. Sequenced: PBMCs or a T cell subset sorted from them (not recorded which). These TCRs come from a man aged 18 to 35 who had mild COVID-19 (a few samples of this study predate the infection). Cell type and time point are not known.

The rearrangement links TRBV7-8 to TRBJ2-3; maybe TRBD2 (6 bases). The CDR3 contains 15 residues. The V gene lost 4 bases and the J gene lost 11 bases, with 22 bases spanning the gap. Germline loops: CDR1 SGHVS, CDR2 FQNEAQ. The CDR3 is CASSSLDDGYGGQYF. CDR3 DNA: TGTGCCAGCAGCTCCCTAGACGACGGTTACGGGGGGCAGTATTTT.

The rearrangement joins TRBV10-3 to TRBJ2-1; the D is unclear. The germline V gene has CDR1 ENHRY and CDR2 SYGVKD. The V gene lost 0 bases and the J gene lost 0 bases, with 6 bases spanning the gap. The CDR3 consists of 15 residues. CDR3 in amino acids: CAISESGSSYNEQFF. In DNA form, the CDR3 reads TGTGCCATCAGTGAGTCCGGAAGCTCCTACAATGAGCAGTTCTTC.

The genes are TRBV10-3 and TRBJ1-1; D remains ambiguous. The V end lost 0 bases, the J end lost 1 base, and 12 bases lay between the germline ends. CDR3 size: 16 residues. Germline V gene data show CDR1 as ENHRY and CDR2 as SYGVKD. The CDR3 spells CAISESYPGPNTEAFF. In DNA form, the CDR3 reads TGTGCCATCAGTGAGTCTTACCCGGGCCCGAACACTGAAGCTTTCTTT.

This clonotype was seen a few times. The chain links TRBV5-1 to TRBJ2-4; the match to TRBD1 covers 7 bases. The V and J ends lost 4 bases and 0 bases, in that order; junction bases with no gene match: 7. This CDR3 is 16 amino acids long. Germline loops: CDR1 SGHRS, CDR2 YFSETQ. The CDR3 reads CASSPGQPIAKNIQYF. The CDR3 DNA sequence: TGCGCCAGCAGCCCGGGACAGCCGATAGCCAAAAACATTCAGTACTTC.

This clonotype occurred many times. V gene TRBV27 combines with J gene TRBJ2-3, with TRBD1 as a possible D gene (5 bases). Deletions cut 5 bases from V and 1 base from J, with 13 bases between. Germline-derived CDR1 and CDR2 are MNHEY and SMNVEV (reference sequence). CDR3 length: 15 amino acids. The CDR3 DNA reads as TGTGCCAGCAGTGCCCCAGGGTGGGGCACAGATACGCAGTATTTT. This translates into CASSAPGWGTDTQYF.